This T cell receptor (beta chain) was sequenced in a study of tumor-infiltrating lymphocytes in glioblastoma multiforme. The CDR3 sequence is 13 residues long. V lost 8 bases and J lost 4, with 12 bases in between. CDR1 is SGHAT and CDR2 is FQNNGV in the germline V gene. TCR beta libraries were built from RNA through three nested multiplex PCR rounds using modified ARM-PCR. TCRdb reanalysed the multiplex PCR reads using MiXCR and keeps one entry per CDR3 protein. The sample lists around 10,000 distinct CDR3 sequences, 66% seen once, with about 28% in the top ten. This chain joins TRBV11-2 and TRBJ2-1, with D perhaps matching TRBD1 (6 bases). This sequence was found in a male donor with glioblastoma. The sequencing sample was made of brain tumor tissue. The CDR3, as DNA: TGTGCCAGCTGTACAGGGTCATACAATGAGCAGTTCTTC. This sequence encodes CASCTGSYNEQFF.